One and the same sample provided the 28 T cell receptor beta chains below, sequenced in a study of CD8+ T cells in alopecia areata (dated by TCRdb to the late 2010s). Taken with the paper, the label for time point translates to: around 28 days on oral tofacitinib. The treatment or condition label corresponds to: oral pan-JAK inhibitor, 5-10 mg twice daily. The library was prepared using the immunoSEQ multiplex PCR assay. RNA was extracted from all samples and reverse transcribed into cDNA, which served as template for TCR sequencing. TCRdb obtained this table from immuneACCESS and retained in-frame rearrangements with V and J assigned. These tables miss some clones; where compared with another copy, unresolved V genes account for less than half of the shortfall, and the remainder is unexplained. Across this sample there are 150,000 to 200,000 clones, with 65% seen only once. The ten top clones hold more than 0.7% of the sample.

The specimen comprised CD4+ T cells sorted from blood, sampled at week 4, from a patient treated with tofacitinib. The receptors were gathered from a human donor with alopecia areata.

J is TRBJ2-1 and V is TRBV29-1, with D possibly TRBD1 on 6 matching bases. CDR1 and CDR2 (germline): SQVTM, ANQGSEA. Trimming removed 7 bases from V and 7 bases from J, with 20 bases in between. The CDR3 spans 14 residues. This CDR3 is CSAARGSGRNEQFF. For the CDR3, the DNA is TGCAGCGCGGCCAGGGGCTCCGGGCGGAATGAGCAGTTCTTC.

This chain joins TRBV29-1 and TRBJ2-7, with D perhaps TRBD1 (6 bases). Germline-derived CDR1 and CDR2 are SQVTM and ANQGSEA. Trimming took 4 bases from V and 2 from J, leaving 18 bases between them. The CDR3 consists of 15 residues. CDR3 protein: CSVGGSNRAPYEQYF. The CDR3 nucleotides are TGCAGCGTTGGTGGATCGAACAGGGCTCCCTACGAGCAGTACTTC.

This clone was seen a few times. CDR3 sequence reads: CSVENAGTDTQYF. CDR3 in DNA: TGCAGCGTTGAAAACGCAGGCACAGATACGCAGTATTTT. This chain links TRBV29-1 with TRBJ2-3; D is uncertain. The CDR3 contains 13 residues. V dropped 2 bases and J dropped 1 base, with 7 bases sitting between them. Germline assignment: CDR1 SQVTM and CDR2 ANQGSEA.

To note about this clone: Additional DNA sequences in this sample encode the identical CDR3. CDR3 sequence reads: CASRDRGNEQFF. The CDR3 DNA reads TGTGCCAGCAGGGACAGGGGGAATGAGCAGTTCTTC. The chain employs TRBV2 and TRBJ2-1; the match to TRBD1 covers 10 bases. The germline V gene has CDR1 SNHLY and CDR2 FYNNEI. Trimming removed 6 bases from V and 7 bases from J; junction bases left unmatched: 0. The CDR3 consists of 12 residues.

This clone was found a few times. This chain joins TRBV7-2 and TRBJ1-5; 8 bases are a match to TRBD1. CDR1 and CDR2 from the germline V gene are SGHTA and FQGNSA. After removal of 7 bases from V and 1 base from J, the junction contained 6 bases not matched to a gene. The CDR3 sequence is 15 residues long. The CDR3 here is CASTMDRASNQPQHF. CDR3 DNA sequence: TGTGCCAGCACCATGGACAGGGCCAGCAATCAGCCCCAGCATTTT. Filled out from reference TRBV7-2 and TRBJ1-5, the complete variable domain reads GAGVSQSPSNKVTEKGKDVELRCDPISGHTALYWYRQSLGQGLEFLIYFQGNSAPDKSGLPSDRFSAERTGGSVSTLTIQRTQQEDSAVYLCASTMDRASNQPQHFGDGTRLSIL.

V is TRBV7-3 and J is TRBJ1-6; D gene unclear. Per the germline V gene, CDR1 is SGHTA and CDR2 is FQGTGA. V gave up 1 base and J gave up 9 bases, with 7 bases separating them. This CDR3 has 13 amino acids. The CDR3 region has the DNA TGTGCCAGCAGCTTAATGGGCGGTTCACCCCTCCACTTT. This encodes CASSLMGGSPLHF.

This rearrangement joins TRBV7-2 to TRBJ1-2; 10 nucleotides line up with TRBD1. CDR1 and CDR2 (germline): SGHTA, FQGNSA. With 0 bases clipped from V and 2 bases from J, the junction kept 0 bases outside the gene matches. This CDR3 is 15 amino acids long. The DNA for the CDR3 is TGTGCCAGCAGCTTAGCGGGACAGGGGAACTATGGCTACACCTTC. Protein: CASSLAGQGNYGYTF.

This clone appeared a single time. The chain uses TRBV9 and TRBJ2-7, with D maybe TRBD2 (6 bases). In germline, CDR1 is SGDLS, CDR2 YYNGEE. The CDR3 runs to 16 residues. V was shortened by 3 bases and J by 4 bases, with 20 bases between the two germline ends. The CDR3 sequence is CASSGGGGNWGYEQYF. CDR3 sequence (DNA): TGTGCCAGCAGCGGAGGAGGAGGGAATTGGGGATACGAGCAGTACTTC.

The V call is TRBV7-3, the J call TRBJ2-1, with D possibly being TRBD2 (6 bases). CDR3 length: 17 amino acids. Deletions cut 0 bases from V and 4 bases from J, with 16 bases between. CDR1 and CDR2 (germline): SGHTA, FQGTGA. In nucleotides, the CDR3 is TGTGCCAGCAGCTTAACTTTCGGCGGGGACCTATACAATGAGCAGTTCTTC. The encoded protein is CASSLTFGGDLYNEQFF.

The chain carries TRBV29-1 and TRBJ2-1; TRBD2 matches 7 bases. This CDR3 contains 13 residues. CDR1 and CDR2 (germline): SQVTM, ANQGSEA. Trimming at V came to 6 bases and at J to 4 bases, leaving 6 bases not matched to a gene. CDR3 nucleotide sequence: TGCAGCGTCCTGGGTAGCGGGTACAATGAGCAGTTCTTC. Protein: CSVLGSGYNEQFF.

The genes are TRBV25-1 and TRBJ1-6; TRBD1 matches 8 bases. There are 15 residues in the CDR3. CDR1 MGHDK and CDR2 SYGVNS come from the germline V gene. Trimming removed 6 bases from V and 6 bases from J; junction bases left unmatched: 7. The DNA of the CDR3 is TGTGCCAGCAGCCCGGGGCAGGGGGCTAATTCACCCCTCCACTTT. It yields the protein CASSPGQGANSPLHF.

The rearrangement links TRBV7-9 to TRBJ1-6, with 9 positions matching TRBD1. The ends lost 10 bases at V and 9 bases at J; junction bases unmatched: 7. Germline-derived CDR1 and CDR2 are SEHNR and FQNEAQ (reference sequence). This CDR3 contains 13 residues. CDR3 loop: CATEDRGGSPLHF. Written as DNA, the CDR3 is TGTGCCACCGAGGACAGGGGTGGTTCACCCCTCCACTTT.

V usage is TRBV30 and J usage is TRBJ1-5; D not resolved. The V gene lost 1 base and the J gene lost 9 bases, with 13 bases spanning the gap. The germline gives CDR1 GTSNPN, CDR2 SVGIG (reference sequence). This CDR3 is 13 amino acids long. The CDR3 nucleotides read TGTGCCTGGAGTGGGCCCGGCGCAGGGCCCCAGCATTTT. Translation: CAWSGPGAGPQHF.

This clone was detected once. The chain employs TRBV5-4 and TRBJ2-5; maybe TRBD1 (6 bases). The V gene lost 4 bases and the J gene lost 1 base, with 17 bases spanning the gap. The CDR3 covers 16 residues. CDR1 is SGHNT and CDR2 is YYREEE in the germline V gene (reference sequence). The CDR3, as DNA: TGTGCCAGCAGCACCACCTACAGGGATACCCAAGAGACCCAGTACTTC. As protein: CASSTTYRDTQETQYF.

The V call is TRBV30, the J call TRBJ1-2; a weak D match, TRBD1 (6 bases). Trimming removed 7 bases at V and 2 bases at J, with 11 bases between. This CDR3 has 12 residues. Germline loops: CDR1 GTSNPN, CDR2 SVGIG (reference sequence). CDR3 residues: CASRGRNYGYTF. The CDR3 DNA is TGTGCCTCCAGGGGAAGGAACTATGGCTACACCTTC.

This clone has only a few counts. J is TRBJ1-2 and V is TRBV5-1, with a weak D call TRBD1 (5 bases). The CDR3 has 13 amino acids. The ends were cut back, 0 bases at V and 8 bases at J, with 11 bases in the middle. CDR1 SGHRS and CDR2 YFSETQ come from the germline V gene. CDR3 bases: TGCGCCAGCAGCTTGGCGGGGGACGGGGGCTACACCTTC. It is translated as CASSLAGDGGYTF.

The chain combines TRBV7-2 with TRBJ2-3; no clear D gene. V was shortened by 2 bases and J by 10 bases, with 10 bases between the two germline ends. The CDR3 is 12 amino acids. Germline CDR1 is SGHTA and CDR2 is FQGNSA. The CDR3 region is CASSLRQSAQYF. As DNA, the CDR3 is TGTGCCAGCAGCTTAAGACAATCTGCGCAGTATTTT.

This sequence joins TRBV2 and TRBJ1-4; TRBD1 might be the D (6 bases). V dropped 10 bases and J dropped 8 bases, with 20 bases sitting between them. Germline lookup yields CDR1 SNHLY and CDR2 FYNNEI. The CDR3 contains 14 residues. DNA of the CDR3: TGTGCCATCAGCGAGACAGGACCAGAGGAAAAACTGTTTTTT. Translated, it gives CAISETGPEEKLFF.

The rearrangement uses TRBV30 and TRBJ1-2; D gene uncertain. In germline, CDR1 is GTSNPN, CDR2 SVGIG (reference sequence). This CDR3 is 13 amino acids long. Trimming stripped 2 bases from V and 2 bases from J, with 9 bases between. The DNA for the CDR3 is TGTGCCTGGAGTTATGGACGGAACTATGGCTACACCTTC. This sequence encodes CAWSYGRNYGYTF.

V usage is TRBV7-2 and J usage is TRBJ2-1; TRBD1 is a possible D gene (5 bases). V was pared by 5 bases and J by 4 bases, with 6 bases between. The CDR3 loop spans 12 amino acids. Germline V gene lookup returns CDR1 SGHTA and CDR2 FQGNSA. CDR3 loop: CASSRQYNEQFF. The DNA for the CDR3 is TGTGCCAGCAGCCGACAGTACAATGAGCAGTTCTTC. Complete variable domain (other parts from reference TRBV7-2 and TRBJ2-1): GAGVSQSPSNKVTEKGKDVELRCDPISGHTALYWYRQSLGQGLEFLIYFQGNSAPDKSGLPSDRFSAERTGGSVSTLTIQRTQQEDSAVYLCASSRQYNEQFFGPGTRLTVL.

The gene calls are TRBV5-6 and TRBJ2-1; 11 bases are shared with TRBD2. The germline CDR1 and CDR2 sequences are SGHDT and YYEEEE. Trimming removed 2 bases from V and 3 bases from J; junction bases left unmatched: 1. The CDR3 has 15 amino acids. The CDR3 here is CASSFGTSGYNEQFF. Written as DNA, the CDR3 is TGTGCCAGCAGCTTCGGGACTAGCGGCTACAATGAGCAGTTCTTC.

CDR3 coding DNA: TGCAGCGTTCAGACAGGAGCCACCTACGAGCAGTACTTC. Residues: CSVQTGATYEQYF. The chain couples TRBV29-1 to TRBJ2-7; tentatively, D is TRBD1 (6 bases). The germline V gene has CDR1 SQVTM and CDR2 ANQGSEA. V lost 5 bases and J 2 bases, leaving 13 bases between the germline ends. The CDR3 extends over 13 amino acids.

The CDR3 DNA reads TGCGCCAGCAGCTTGGACAGTGGCACAGATACGCAGTATTTT. It translates to CASSLDSGTDTQYF. The chain links TRBV5-1 to TRBJ2-3; D uncertain. Trimming removed 0 bases from V and 1 base from J, with 6 bases in between. This CDR3 region has 14 residues. Germline CDR1 and CDR2: SGHRS and YFSETQ.

DNA of the CDR3: TGTGCCAGCAGCCCCCACGCAACTAATGAAAAACTGTTTTTT. This codes for CASSPHATNEKLFF. The V gene is TRBV7-9, the J gene TRBJ1-4, with D unresolved. The CDR3 is made up of 14 amino acids. The germline V gene has CDR1 SEHNR and CDR2 FQNEAQ (reference sequence). The V end lost 5 bases, the J end lost 0 bases, and 7 bases lay between the germline ends.

The CDR3 nucleotides are TGTGCCACCAGCAGAGATACTAGCGGGGCCTACAATGAGCAGTTCTTC. This translates into CATSRDTSGAYNEQFF. This chain connects TRBV15 to TRBJ2-1, with 10 bases that match TRBD2. This CDR3 spans 16 amino acids. CDR1 and CDR2 (germline): LNHNV, YYDKDF (reference sequence). Losses at the gene ends were 0 bases for V and 2 bases for J; bases not matched to a gene: 1.

This clone was seen a few times. The chain has TRBV2 and TRBJ1-1; D is possibly TRBD1 (6 bases). Germline V gives CDR1 SNHLY, CDR2 FYNNEI. The CDR3 has 13 amino acids. Trimming removed 6 bases from V and 4 bases from J, with 12 bases in between. The CDR3 DNA sequence: TGTGCCAGCAGGTTTAAGGGGGGCACTGAAGCTTTCTTT. Translating gives CASRFKGGTEAFF.

CDR3 nucleotides: TGTGCCAGCAGTGTAACAGGCCTGCCCGGAGGACTGTTTTTT. The encoded protein is CASSVTGLPGGLFF. V is TRBV25-1 and J is TRBJ1-4; possibly TRBD1 for D (5 bases). V shed 4 bases and J shed 13 bases, with 19 bases lying between them. The CDR3 is made up of 14 amino acids. Germline V gene sequence: CDR1 MGHDK, CDR2 SYGVNS.

J is TRBJ2-7 and V is TRBV7-9, with D unresolved. CDR1 and CDR2 from the germline V gene are SEHNR and FQNEAQ (reference sequence). The V gene lost 5 bases and the J gene lost 1 base, with 12 bases spanning the gap. CDR3 length: 14 residues. The CDR3 sequence: CASSIHQSSYEQYF. CDR3 DNA sequence: TGTGCCAGCAGCATACATCAGAGTTCCTACGAGCAGTACTTC.